This T cell receptor beta chain is from a study of early T cells in non-severe SARS-CoV-2 infection. TCRdb ran MiXCR on the 5' RACE reads and lists one entry per CDR3 protein. This repertoire shows 25,000 to 30,000 distinct CDR3 sequences, about 5% found once; its top ten account for 10% to 14%. This clonotype occurred many times. This sequence originates from an adult who was a healthcare worker with PCR-confirmed SARS-CoV-2 infection or an uninfected control (not recorded which). The sequencing input was whole blood.

The CDR3 here is CSVVGQGSGYTF. Here the CDR3 DNA reads TGCAGCGTTGTCGGGCAAGGTAGCGGCTACACCTTC. V usage is TRBV29-1 and J usage is TRBJ1-2; D unresolved. The germline V gene has CDR1 SQVTM and CDR2 ANQGSEA. The V end lost 4 bases, the J end lost 8 bases, and 14 bases lay between the germline ends. The CDR3 length is 12 residues.